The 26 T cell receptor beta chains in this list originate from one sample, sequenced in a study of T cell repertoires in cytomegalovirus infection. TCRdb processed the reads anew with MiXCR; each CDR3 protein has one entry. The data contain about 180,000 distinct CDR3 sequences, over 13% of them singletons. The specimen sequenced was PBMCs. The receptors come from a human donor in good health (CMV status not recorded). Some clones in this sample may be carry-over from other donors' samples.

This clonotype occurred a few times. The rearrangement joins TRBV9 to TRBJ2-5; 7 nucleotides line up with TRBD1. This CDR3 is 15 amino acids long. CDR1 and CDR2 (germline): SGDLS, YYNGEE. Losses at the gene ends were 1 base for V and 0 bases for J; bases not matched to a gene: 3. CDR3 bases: TGTGCCAGCAGCGTAACAGGGGCGGACCAAGAGACCCAGTACTTC. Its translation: CASSVTGADQETQYF.

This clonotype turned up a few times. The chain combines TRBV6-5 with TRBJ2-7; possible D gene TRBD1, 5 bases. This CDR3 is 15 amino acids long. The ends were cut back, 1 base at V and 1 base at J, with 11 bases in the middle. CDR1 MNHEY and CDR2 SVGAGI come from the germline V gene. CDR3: CASSYFSGHSYEQYF. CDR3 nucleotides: TGTGCCAGCAGTTACTTTTCCGGACATTCCTACGAGCAGTACTTC.

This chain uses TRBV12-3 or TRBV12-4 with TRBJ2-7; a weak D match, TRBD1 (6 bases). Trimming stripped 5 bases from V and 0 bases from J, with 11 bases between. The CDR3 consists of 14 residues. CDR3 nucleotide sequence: TGTGCCAGCAGTAGACCGGACAGCTCCTACGAGCAGTACTTC. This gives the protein CASSRPDSSYEQYF.

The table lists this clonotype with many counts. CDR3 nucleotides: TGTGCCAGCAGTGCCGGGACCCATGCCTACAATGAGCAGTTCTTC. It encodes CASSAGTHAYNEQFF. The gene calls are TRBV25-1 and TRBJ2-1; the D call may be TRBD1 or TRBD2 (5 bases each). Trimming shortened V by 4 bases and J by 2 bases, and 12 bases separated the two germline ends. The CDR3 extends over 15 amino acids. Germline V CDR1 and CDR2: MGHDK, SYGVNS.

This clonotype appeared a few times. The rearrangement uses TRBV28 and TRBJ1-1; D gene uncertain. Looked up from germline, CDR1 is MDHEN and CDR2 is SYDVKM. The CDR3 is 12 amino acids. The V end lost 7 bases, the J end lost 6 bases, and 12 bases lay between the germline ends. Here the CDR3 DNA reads TGTGCCAGCACCTTAGGGAGGGCTGAAGCTTTCTTT. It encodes CASTLGRAEAFF.

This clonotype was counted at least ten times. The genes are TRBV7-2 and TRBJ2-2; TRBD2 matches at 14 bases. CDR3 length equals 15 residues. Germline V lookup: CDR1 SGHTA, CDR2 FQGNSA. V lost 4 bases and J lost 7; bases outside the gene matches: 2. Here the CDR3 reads CASSSTSGRGGELFF. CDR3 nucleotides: TGTGCCAGCAGCTCGACTAGCGGGAGGGGCGGGGAGCTGTTTTTT.

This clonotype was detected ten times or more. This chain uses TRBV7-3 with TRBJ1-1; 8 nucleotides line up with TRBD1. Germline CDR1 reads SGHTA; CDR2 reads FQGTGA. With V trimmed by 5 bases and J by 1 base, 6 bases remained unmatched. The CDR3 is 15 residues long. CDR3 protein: CASSAQGDRNTEAFF. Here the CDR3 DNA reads TGTGCCAGCAGCGCACAGGGGGACAGGAACACTGAAGCTTTCTTT. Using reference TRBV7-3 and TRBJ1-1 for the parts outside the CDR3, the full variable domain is GAGVSQTPSNKVTEKGKYVELRCDPISGHTALYWYRQSLGQGPEFLIYFQGTGAADDSGLPNDRFFAVRPEGSVSTLKIQRTERGDSAVYLCASSAQGDRNTEAFFGQGTRLTVV.

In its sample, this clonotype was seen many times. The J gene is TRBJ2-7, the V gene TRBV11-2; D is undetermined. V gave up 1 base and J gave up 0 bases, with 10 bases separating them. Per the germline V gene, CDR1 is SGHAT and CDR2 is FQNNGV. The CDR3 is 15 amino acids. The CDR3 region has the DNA TGTGCCAGCAGCTTAGGTGTTGGGATCTCCTACGAGCAGTACTTC. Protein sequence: CASSLGVGISYEQYF.

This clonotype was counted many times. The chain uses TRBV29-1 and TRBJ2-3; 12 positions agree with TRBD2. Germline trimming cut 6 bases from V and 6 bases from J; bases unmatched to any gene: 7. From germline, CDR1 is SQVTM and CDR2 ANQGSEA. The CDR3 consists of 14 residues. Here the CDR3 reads CSVSGTSGYDTQYF. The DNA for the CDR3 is TGCAGCGTGTCCGGGACTAGCGGGTATGATACGCAGTATTTT.

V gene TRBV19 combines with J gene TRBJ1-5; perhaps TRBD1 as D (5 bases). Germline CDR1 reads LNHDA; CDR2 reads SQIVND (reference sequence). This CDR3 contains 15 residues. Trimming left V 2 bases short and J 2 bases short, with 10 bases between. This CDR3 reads CASSIMGQGNQPQHF. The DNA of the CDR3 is TGTGCCAGTAGTATAATGGGGCAGGGCAATCAGCCCCAGCATTTT.

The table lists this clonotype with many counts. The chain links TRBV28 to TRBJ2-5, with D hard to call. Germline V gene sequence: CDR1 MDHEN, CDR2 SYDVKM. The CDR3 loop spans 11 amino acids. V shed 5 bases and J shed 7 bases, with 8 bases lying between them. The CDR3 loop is CASSPSVTQYF. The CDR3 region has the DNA TGTGCCAGCAGTCCGTCAGTGACCCAGTACTTC.

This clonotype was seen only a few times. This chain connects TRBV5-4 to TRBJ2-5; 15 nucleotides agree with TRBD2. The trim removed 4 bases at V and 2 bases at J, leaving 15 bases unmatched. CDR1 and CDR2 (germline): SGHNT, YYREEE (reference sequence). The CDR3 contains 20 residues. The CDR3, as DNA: TGTGCCAGCAGCCCCGGACTAGCGGGAGGGCTGAACGATCTTCAAGAGACCCAGTACTTC. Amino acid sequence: CASSPGLAGGLNDLQETQYF.

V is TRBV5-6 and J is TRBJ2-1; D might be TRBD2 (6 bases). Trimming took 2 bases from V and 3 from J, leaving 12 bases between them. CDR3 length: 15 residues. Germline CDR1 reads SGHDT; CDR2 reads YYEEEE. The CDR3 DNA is TGTGCCAGCAGCTTTGGGACTCCATACTACAATGAGCAGTTCTTC. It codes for CASSFGTPYYNEQFF.

The CDR3 is CASSEGVGMAEQFF. Written as DNA, the CDR3 is TGTGCCAGCAGTGAAGGGGTCGGAATGGCTGAGCAGTTCTTC. The V and J genes are TRBV2 and TRBJ2-1, with D uncertain. The CDR3 is 14 amino acids. Germline CDR1 and CDR2: SNHLY and FYNNEI. V gave up 1 base and J gave up 9 bases, with 13 bases separating them. Looking up the rest from reference TRBV2 and TRBJ2-1 gives the full variable domain: EPEVTQTPSHQVTQMGQEVILRCVPISNHLYFYWYRQILGQKVEFLVSFYNNEISEKSEIFDDQFSVERPDGSNFTLKIRSTKLEDSAMYFCASSEGVGMAEQFFGPGTRLTVL.

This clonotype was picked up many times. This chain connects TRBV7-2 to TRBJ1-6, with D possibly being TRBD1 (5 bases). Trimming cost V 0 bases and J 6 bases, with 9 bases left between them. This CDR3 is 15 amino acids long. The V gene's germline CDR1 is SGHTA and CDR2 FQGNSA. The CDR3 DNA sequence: TGTGCCAGCAGCTTAGCGACAAGGGGTAATTCACCCCTCCACTTT. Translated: CASSLATRGNSPLHF. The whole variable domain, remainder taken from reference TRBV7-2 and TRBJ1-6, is GAGVSQSPSNKVTEKGKDVELRCDPISGHTALYWYRQSLGQGLEFLIYFQGNSAPDKSGLPSDRFSAERTGGSVSTLTIQRTQQEDSAVYLCASSLATRGNSPLHFGNGTRLTVT.

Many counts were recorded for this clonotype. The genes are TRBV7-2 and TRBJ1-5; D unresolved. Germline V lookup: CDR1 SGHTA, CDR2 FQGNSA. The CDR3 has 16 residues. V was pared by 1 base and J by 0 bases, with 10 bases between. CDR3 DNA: TGTGCCAGCAGCTTAGGGACGGCTTCTAGCAATCAGCCCCAGCATTTT. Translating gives CASSLGTASSNQPQHF.

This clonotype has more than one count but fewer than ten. The CDR3 nucleotides are TGCAGTGCTAGTGGCTTATCCTGGGTATTGGAGACCCAGTACTTC. Translated: CSASGLSWVLETQYF. The chain combines TRBV20-1 with TRBJ2-5; D not certain. V lost 3 bases, J lost 5 bases, and 19 bases lay in between. The germline CDR1 and CDR2 sequences are DFQATT and SNEGSKA (reference sequence). This CDR3 has 15 amino acids.

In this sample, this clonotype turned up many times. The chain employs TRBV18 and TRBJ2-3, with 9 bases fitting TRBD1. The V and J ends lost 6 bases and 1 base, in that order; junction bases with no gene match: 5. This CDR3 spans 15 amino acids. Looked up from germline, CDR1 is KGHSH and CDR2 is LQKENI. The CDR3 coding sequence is TGTGCCAGCTCCTTGGACAGGGGTGGCACAGATACGCAGTATTTT. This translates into CASSLDRGGTDTQYF.

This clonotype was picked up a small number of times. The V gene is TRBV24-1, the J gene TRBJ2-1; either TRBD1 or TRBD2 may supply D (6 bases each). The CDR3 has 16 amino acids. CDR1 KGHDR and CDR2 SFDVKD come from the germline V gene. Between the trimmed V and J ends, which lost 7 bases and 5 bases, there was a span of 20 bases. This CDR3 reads CATRSGGLGSHNEQFF. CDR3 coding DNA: TGTGCCACCAGGTCCGGGGGCCTGGGGTCACACAATGAGCAGTTCTTC.

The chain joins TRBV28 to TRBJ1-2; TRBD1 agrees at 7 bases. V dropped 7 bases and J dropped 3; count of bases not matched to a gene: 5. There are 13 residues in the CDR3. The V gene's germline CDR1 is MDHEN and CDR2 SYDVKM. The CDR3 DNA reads TGTGCCAGCAAGGCAGGGGGAGACTATGGCTACACCTTC. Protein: CASKAGGDYGYTF.

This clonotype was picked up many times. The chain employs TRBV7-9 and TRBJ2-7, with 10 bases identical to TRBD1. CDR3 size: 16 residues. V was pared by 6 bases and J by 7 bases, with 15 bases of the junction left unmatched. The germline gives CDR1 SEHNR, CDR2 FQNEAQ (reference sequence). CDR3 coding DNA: TGTGCCAGCAGTCGGACCACGACAGGGGGCGGCTCGGAGCAGTACTTC. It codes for CASSRTTTGGGSEQYF.

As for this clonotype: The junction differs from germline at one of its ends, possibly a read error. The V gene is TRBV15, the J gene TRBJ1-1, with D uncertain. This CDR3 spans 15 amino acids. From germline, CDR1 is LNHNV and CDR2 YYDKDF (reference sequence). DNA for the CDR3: TGTGCCACCAGCAAAGGGAAAGGAATGAACGCTGAAGCTTTCTTT. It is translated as CATSKGKGMNAEAFF.

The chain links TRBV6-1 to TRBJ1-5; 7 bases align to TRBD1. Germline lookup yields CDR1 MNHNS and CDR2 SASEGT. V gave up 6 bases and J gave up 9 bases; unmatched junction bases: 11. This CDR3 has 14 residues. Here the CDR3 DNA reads TGTGCCAGCAGATCGACAGGGTCTTGGGGGCCCCAGCATTTT. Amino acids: CASRSTGSWGPQHF.

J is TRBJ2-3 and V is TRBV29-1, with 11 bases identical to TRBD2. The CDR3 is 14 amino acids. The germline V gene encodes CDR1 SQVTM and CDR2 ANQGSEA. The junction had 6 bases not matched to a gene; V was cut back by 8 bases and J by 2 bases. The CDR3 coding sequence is TGCAGCTTTCGACTAGCGGGGAACACAGATACGCAGTATTTT. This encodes CSFRLAGNTDTQYF.

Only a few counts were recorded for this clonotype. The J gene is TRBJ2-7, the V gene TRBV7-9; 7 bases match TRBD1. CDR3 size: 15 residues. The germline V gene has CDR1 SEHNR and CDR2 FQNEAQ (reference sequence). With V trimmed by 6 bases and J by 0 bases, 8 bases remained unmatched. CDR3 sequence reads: CASSTRTGISYEQYF. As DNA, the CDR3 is TGTGCCAGCAGTACCCGGACAGGCATCTCCTACGAGCAGTACTTC.

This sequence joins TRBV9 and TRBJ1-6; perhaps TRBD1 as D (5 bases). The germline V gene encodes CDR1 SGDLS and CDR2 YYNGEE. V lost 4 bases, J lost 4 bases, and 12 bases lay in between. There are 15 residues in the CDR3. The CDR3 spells CASSTGTGYNSPLHF. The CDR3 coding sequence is TGTGCCAGCAGCACCGGGACCGGGTATAATTCACCCCTCCACTTT.